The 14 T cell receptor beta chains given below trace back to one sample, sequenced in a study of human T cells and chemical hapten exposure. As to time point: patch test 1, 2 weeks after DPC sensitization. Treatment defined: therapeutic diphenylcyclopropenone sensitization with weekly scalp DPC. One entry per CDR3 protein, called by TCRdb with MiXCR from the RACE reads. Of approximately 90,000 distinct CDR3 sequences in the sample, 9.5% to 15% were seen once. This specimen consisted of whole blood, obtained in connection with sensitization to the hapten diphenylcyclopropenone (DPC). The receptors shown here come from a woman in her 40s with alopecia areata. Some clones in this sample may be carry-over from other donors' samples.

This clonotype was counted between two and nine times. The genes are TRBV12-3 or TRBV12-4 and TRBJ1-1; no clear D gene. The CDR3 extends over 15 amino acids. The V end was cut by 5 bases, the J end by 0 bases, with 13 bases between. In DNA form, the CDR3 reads TGTGCCAGCAGTCCCGCCGGCAGCCTGAACACTGAAGCTTTCTTT. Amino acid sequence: CASSPAGSLNTEAFF.

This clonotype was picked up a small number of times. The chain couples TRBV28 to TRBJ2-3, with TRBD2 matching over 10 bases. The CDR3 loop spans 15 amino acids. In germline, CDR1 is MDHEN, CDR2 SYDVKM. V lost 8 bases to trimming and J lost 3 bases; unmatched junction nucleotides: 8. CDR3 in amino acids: CASQLAGETTDTQYF. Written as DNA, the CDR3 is TGTGCCAGCCAGCTAGCGGGAGAAACAACAGATACGCAGTATTTT.

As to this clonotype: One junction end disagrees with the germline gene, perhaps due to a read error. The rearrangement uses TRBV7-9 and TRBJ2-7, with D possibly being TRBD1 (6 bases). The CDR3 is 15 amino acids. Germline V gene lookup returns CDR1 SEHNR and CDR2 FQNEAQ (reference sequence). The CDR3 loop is CASSLALQGSYEQYF. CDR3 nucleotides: TGTGCCAGCAGCCTAGCCCTACAGGGCTCCTACGAGCAGTACTTC.

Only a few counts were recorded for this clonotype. CDR3 DNA sequence: TGTGCCAGCAGTTTCCCCGGCCAGTGGGCCTACGAGCAGTACTTC. Its protein is CASSFPGQWAYEQYF. The chain joins TRBV28 to TRBJ2-7; D is unclear. Germline V CDR1 and CDR2: MDHEN, SYDVKM. Trimming cost V 3 bases and J 2 bases, with 14 bases left between them. The CDR3 sequence is 15 residues long.

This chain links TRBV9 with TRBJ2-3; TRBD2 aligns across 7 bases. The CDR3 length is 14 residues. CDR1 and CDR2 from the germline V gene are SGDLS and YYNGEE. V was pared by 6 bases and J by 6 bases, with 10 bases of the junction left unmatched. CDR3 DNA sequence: TGTGCCAGCACTTCGGGAGGCAGCCTGGATACGCAGTATTTT. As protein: CASTSGGSLDTQYF.

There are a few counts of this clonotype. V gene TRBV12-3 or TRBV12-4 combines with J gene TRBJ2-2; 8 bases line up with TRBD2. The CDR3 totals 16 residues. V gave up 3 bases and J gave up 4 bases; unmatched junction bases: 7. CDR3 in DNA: TGTGCCAGCAGTTTCGGAGCGGGGGCAATCACCGGGGAGCTGTTTTTT. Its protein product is CASSFGAGAITGELFF.

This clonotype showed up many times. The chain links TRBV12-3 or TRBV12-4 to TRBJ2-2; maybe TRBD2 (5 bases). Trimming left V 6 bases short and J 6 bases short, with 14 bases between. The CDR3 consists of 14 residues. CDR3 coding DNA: TGTGCCAGCAGCCCTAAAACCGGGGCCGGGGAGCTGTTTTTT. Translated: CASSPKTGAGELFF.

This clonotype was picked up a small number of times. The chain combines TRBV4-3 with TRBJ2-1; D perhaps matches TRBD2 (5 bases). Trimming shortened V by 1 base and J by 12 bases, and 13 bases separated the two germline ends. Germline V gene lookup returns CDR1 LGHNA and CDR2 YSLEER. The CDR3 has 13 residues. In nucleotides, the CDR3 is TGCGCCAGCAGCCAAGGCTTCCGAGGAGGGCAGTTCTTC. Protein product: CASSQGFRGGQFF.

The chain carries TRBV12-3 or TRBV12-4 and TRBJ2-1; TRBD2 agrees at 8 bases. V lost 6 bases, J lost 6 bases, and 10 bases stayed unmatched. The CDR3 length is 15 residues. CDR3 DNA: TGTGCCAGCAGCCTCACCAGCGGGAGCGGCAATGAGCAGTTCTTC. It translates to CASSLTSGSGNEQFF.

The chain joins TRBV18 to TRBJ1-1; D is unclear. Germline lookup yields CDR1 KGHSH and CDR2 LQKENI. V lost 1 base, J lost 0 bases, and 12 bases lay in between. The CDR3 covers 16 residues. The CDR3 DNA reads TGTGCCAGCTCACCACTTCGCGGCGGACTGAACACTGAAGCTTTCTTT. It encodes CASSPLRGGLNTEAFF.

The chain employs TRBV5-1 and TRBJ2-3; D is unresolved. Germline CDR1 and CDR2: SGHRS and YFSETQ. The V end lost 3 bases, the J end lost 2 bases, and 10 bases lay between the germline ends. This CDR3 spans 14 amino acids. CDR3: CASSSENPTDTQYF. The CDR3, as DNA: TGCGCCAGCAGCTCCGAGAACCCCACAGATACGCAGTATTTT. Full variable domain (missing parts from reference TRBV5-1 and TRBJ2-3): KAGVTQTPRYLIKTRGQQVTLSCSPISGHRSVSWYQQTPGQGLQFLFEYFSETQRNKGNFPGRFSGRQFSNSRSEMNVSTLELGDSALYLCASSSENPTDTQYFGPGTRLTVL.

For the CDR3, the DNA is TGTGCCAGCAGCTTAGGCGGGGGCACGGGGGCCAACGTCCTGACTTTC. This encodes CASSLGGGTGANVLTF. The V gene is TRBV7-2, the J gene TRBJ2-6, with TRBD2 as a possible D gene (7 bases). Trimming shortened V by 1 base and J by 4 bases, and 11 bases separated the two germline ends. Per the germline V gene, CDR1 is SGHTA and CDR2 is FQGNSA. CDR3 length: 16 residues.

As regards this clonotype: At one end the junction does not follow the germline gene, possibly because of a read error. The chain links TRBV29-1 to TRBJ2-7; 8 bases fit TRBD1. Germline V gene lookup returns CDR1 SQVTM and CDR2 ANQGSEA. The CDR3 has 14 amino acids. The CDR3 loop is CSVNWDRRGYGQYF. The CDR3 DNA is TGCAGCGTTAACTGGGACAGGCGAGGGTACGGGCAGTACTTC.

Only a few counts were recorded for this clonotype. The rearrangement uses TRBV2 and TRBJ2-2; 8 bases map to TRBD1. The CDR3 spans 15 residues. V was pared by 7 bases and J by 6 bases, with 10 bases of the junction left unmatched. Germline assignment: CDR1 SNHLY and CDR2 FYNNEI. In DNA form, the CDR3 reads TGTGCCAGCATGAAGGACAGGGCTACCGCCGGGGAGCTGTTTTTT. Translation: CASMKDRATAGELFF.